Listed below are T cell receptor beta chains from one sample, sequenced in a study of shared clonotypes between healthy human individuals. Using immunoSEQ multiplex PCR, the repertoire was profiled, and TCRdb retains in-frame clones only, with some absent. The table includes 1,400,000 or so clones, approximately 98.5% detected once. Sequences were obtained from naive CD4+ T cells sorted from blood. The origin of the receptors is a man younger than 45 in good health. Each CDR3 is given with its conserved first and last residue. The order of the fields is V gene, CDR3 protein.

>TRBV6-5
CASSTRNTDTQYF
>TRBV7-6
CASSLFPVGLAGRAGTGELFF
>TRBV10-3
CAISGTGTGSRPQHF
>TRBV7-2
CAIRLAGETQYF
>TRBV2
CASSGGSRYNEQFF
>TRBV10-3
CAISESGQGAGQPQHF
>TRBV6-1
CASSESIGTGGLRQHF
>TRBV28
CASRATGKVGQYF
>TRBV19
CASKPSGSSYNEQFF
>TRBV2
CASSNAQGTGNQPQHF
>TRBV7-9
CASSLGTGYGYTF
>TRBV5-6
CASSWGSTNEKLFF
>TRBV7-8
CASSRVDTEAFF
>TRBV29-1
CSVARQFSNEQFF
>TRBV5-4
CASSDTLGGNTIYF